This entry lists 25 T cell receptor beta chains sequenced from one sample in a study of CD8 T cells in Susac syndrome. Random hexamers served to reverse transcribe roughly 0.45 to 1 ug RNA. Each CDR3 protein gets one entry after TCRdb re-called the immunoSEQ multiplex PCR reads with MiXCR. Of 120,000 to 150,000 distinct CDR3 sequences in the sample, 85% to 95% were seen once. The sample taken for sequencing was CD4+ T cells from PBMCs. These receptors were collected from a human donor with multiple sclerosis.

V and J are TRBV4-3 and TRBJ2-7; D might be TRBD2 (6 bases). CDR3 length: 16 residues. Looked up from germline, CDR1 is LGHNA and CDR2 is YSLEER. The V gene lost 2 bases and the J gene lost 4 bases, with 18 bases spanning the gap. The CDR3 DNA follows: TGCGCCAGCAGCCAAATCCAATCGGGGGTCGGATACGAGCAGTACTTC. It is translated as CASSQIQSGVGYEQYF.

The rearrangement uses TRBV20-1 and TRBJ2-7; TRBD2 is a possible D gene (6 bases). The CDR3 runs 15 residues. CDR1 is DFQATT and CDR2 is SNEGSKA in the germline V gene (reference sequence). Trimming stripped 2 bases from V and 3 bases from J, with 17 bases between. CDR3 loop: CSARQPGLSFYEQYF. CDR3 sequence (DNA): TGCAGTGCTAGACAACCGGGACTTTCTTTCTACGAGCAGTACTTC.

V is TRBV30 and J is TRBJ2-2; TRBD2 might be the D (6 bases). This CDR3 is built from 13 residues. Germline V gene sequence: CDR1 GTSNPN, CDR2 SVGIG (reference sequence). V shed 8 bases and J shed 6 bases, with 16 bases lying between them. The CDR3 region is CALLGRGPGELFF. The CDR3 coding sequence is TGTGCCCTCCTCGGGCGGGGACCCGGGGAGCTGTTTTTT. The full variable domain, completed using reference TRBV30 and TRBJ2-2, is SQTIHQWPATLVQPVGSPLSLECTVEGTSNPNLYWYRQAAGRGLQLLFYSVGIGQISSEVPQNLSASRPQDRQFILSSKKLLLSDSGFYLCALLGRGPGELFFGEGSRLTVL.

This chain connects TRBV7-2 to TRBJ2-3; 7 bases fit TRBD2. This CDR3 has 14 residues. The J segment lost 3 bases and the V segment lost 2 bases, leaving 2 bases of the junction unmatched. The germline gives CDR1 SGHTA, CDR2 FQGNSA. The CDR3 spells CASSLQAGTDTQYF. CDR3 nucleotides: TGTGCCAGCAGCTTACAAGCGGGGACAGATACGCAGTATTTT.

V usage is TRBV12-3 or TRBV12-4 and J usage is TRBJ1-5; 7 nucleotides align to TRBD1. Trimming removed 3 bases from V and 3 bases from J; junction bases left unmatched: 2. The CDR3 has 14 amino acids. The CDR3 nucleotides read TGTGCCAGCAGTTTCGACAGGGACAATCAGCCCCAGCATTTT. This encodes CASSFDRDNQPQHF.

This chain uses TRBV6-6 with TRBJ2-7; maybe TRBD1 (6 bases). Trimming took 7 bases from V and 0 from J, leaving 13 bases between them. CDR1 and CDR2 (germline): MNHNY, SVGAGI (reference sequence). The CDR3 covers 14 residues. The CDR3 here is CASKGGKSSYEQYF. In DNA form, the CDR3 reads TGTGCCAGCAAAGGGGGTAAAAGCTCCTACGAGCAGTACTTC.

This chain's CDR3 is CSTWANTEAFF. CDR3 DNA: TGCAGTACGTGGGCTAACACTGAAGCTTTCTTT. V and J are TRBV20-1 and TRBJ1-1; D is undetermined. V was shortened by 8 bases and J by 2 bases, with 9 bases between the two germline ends. This CDR3 has 11 residues. Germline V gene sequence: CDR1 DFQATT, CDR2 SNEGSKA (reference sequence).

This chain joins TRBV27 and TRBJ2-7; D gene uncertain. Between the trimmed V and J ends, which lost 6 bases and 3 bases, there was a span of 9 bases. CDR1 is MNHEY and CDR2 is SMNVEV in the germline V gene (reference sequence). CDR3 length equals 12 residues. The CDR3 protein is CASRATSYEQYF. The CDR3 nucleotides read TGTGCCAGCAGGGCCACAAGCTACGAGCAGTACTTC.

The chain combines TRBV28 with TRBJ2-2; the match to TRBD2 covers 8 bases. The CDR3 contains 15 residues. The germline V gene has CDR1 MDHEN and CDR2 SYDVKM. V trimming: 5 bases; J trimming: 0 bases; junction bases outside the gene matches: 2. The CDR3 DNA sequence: TGTGCCAGCAGTCAGACTAGCGCGAACACCGGGGAGCTGTTTTTT. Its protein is CASSQTSANTGELFF.

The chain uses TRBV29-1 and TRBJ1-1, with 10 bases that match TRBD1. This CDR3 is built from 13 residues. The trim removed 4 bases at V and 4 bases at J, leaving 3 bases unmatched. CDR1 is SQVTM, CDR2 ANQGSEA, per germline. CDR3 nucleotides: TGCAGCGTTGTGACAGGGGGCCCCACTGAAGCTTTCTTT. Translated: CSVVTGGPTEAFF.

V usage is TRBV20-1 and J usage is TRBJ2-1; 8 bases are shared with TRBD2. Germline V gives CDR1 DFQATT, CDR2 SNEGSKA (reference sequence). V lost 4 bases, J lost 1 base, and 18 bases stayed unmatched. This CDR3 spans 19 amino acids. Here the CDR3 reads CSAKATISGGPSSYNEQFF. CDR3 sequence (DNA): TGCAGTGCTAAGGCCACTATCTCGGGAGGGCCCTCATCCTACAATGAGCAGTTCTTC.

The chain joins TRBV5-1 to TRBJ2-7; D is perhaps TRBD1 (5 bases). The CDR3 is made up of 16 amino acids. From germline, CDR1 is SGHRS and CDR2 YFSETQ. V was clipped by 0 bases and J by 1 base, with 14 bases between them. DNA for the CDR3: TGCGCCAGCAGCTTGGGGGGCAGGGCGCTATCCTACGAGCAGTACTTC. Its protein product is CASSLGGRALSYEQYF.

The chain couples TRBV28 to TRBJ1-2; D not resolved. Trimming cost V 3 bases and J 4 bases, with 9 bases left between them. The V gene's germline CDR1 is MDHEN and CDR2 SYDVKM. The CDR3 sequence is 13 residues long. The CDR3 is CASSFSGSYGYTF. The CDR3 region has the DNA TGTGCCAGCAGTTTTTCGGGGTCCTATGGCTACACCTTC.

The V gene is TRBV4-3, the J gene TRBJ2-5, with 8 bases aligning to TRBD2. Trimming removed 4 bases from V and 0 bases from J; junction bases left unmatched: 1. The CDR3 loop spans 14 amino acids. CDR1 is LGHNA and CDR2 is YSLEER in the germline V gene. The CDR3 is CASSPGGYQETQYF. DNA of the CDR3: TGCGCCAGCAGCCCGGGGGGGTACCAAGAGACCCAGTACTTC.

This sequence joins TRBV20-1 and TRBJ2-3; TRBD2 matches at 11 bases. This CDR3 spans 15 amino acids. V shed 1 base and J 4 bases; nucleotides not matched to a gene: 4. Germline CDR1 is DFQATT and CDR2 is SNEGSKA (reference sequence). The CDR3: CSARGTSGRSDTQYF. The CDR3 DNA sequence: TGCAGTGCTAGAGGAACTAGCGGGAGATCAGATACGCAGTATTTT.

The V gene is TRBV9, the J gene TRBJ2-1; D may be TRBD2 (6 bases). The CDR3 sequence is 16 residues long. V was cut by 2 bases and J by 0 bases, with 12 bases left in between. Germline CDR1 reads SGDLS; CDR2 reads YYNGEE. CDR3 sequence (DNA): TGTGCCAGCAGCGTTGGAGGGCCCTACTCCTACAATGAGCAGTTCTTC. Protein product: CASSVGGPYSYNEQFF. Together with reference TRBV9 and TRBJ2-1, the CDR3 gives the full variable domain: DSGVTQTPKHLITATGQRVTLRCSPRSGDLSVYWYQQSLDQGLQFLIQYYNGEERAKGNILERFSAQQFPDLHSELNLSSLELGDSALYFCASSVGGPYSYNEQFFGPGTRLTVL.

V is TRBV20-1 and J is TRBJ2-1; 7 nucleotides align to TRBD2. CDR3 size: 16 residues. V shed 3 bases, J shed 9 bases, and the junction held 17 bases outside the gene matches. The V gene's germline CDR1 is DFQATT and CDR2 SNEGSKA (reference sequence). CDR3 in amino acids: CSARIVGSGYVGEQFF. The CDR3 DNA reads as TGCAGTGCTAGGATCGTTGGTAGCGGGTATGTAGGTGAGCAGTTCTTC.

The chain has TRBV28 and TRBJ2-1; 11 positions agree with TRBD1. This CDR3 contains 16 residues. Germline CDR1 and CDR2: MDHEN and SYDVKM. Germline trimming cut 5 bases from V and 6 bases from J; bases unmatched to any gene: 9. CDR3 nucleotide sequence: TGTGCCAGCAGTCCCTTCGGGACAGGGGGTTCCAATGAGCAGTTCTTC. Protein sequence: CASSPFGTGGSNEQFF.

CDR3 bases: TGTGCCAGCAACCACCCTCTAGGCGAGCAGTACTTC. Translated: CASNHPLGEQYF. The chain employs TRBV28 and TRBJ2-7; D not certain. There are 12 residues in the CDR3. Germline CDR1 is MDHEN and CDR2 is SYDVKM. Trimming took 7 bases from V and 6 from J, leaving 13 bases between them.

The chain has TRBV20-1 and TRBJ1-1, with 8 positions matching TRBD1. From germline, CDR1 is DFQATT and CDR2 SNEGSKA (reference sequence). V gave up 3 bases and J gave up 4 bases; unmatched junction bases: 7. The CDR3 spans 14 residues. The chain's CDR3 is CSARTGVGGTEAFF. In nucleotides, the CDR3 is TGCAGTGCTAGGACAGGGGTGGGCGGCACTGAAGCTTTCTTT.

The CDR3 region is CASLMGGGLSTDTQYF. DNA for the CDR3: TGTGCCAGCTTAATGGGGGGGGGCTTAAGCACAGATACGCAGTATTTT. The V gene is TRBV12-3 or TRBV12-4, the J gene TRBJ2-3; a possible D gene is TRBD2 (7 bases). The ends were cut back, 8 bases at V and 0 bases at J, with 18 bases in the middle. This CDR3 has 16 residues.

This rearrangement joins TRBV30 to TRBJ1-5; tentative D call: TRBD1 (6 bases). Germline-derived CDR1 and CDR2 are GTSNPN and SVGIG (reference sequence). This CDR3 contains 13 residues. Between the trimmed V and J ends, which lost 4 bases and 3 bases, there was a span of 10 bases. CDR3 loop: CAWNREYNQPQHF. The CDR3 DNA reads TGTGCCTGGAACAGGGAATACAATCAGCCCCAGCATTTT.

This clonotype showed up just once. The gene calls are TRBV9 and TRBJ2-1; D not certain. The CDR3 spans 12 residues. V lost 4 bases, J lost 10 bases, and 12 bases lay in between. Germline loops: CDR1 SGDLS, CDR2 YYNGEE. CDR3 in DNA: TGTGCCAGCAGCATCCCGTCACGGGAGCAGTTCTTC. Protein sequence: CASSIPSREQFF.

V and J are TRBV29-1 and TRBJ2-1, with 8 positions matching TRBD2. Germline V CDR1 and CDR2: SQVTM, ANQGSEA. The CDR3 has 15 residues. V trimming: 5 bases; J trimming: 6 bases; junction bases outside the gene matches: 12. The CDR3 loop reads CSVQRELVLRNEQFF. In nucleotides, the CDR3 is TGCAGCGTTCAGCGGGAGCTAGTTCTCCGCAATGAGCAGTTCTTC.

The CDR3 loop is CASSDPARGRNTGELFF. CDR3 bases: TGTGCCAGCAGTGACCCCGCGCGGGGGCGAAACACCGGGGAGCTGTTTTTT. The chain has TRBV12-3 or TRBV12-4 and TRBJ2-2; tentative D call: TRBD2 (7 bases). This CDR3 spans 17 amino acids. V was cut by 5 bases and J by 2 bases, with 18 bases left in between.